This T cell receptor beta chain was identified during a study of T cell responses to AZD1222 COVID-19 vaccine. This table comes from immunoSEQ multiplex PCR, and its TCRdb copy is limited to in-frame clones, with some not included. This sample has some 180,000 clones, with over 85% found just once. This CDR3 is 14 amino acids long. In germline, CDR1 is SNHLY, CDR2 FYNNEI. Trimming pared 2 bases from V and 0 bases from J, leaving 5 bases between. The chain couples TRBV2 to TRBJ1-5; D not certain. This material consisted of peripheral blood, taken on day 0 of AZD1222 vaccination. This TCR came from an adult in good health. CDR3 region: CASSEKYSNQPQHF. Here the CDR3 DNA reads TGTGCCAGCAGTGAAAAATATAGCAATCAGCCCCAGCATTTT.